This T cell receptor beta chain was identified in a study of CD8+ T cells in alopecia areata. This CDR3 spans 13 amino acids. Trimming left V 7 bases short and J 4 bases short, with 11 bases between. CDR1 and CDR2 (germline): MNHDT, YYDKIL. It was with CD4, CD8alpha, NKG2D, NKG2ACE and other markers that pooled cutaneous lymph node cells were sorted. RNA, once extracted, was reverse transcribed into cDNA for use as the sequencing template. Generated by immunoSEQ multiplex PCR, the TCRdb table keeps only in-frame clones and is missing some. The sample includes more than 250,000 clones, none of them occurring once. This clone was seen ten or more times. Gene names are the mouse ones. Read coverage stops 4 residues before the CDR3 terminus; the germline J gene supplies the remainder.

The receptor's source is a C3H/HeJ mouse with alopecia areata. The mouse line has the MHC haplotype H2-k. The specimen sequenced was CD4+ T cells sorted from a lymph node. The chain uses TRBV17 and TRBJ2-1, with a tentative D call TRBD1 (6 bases). Incomplete CDR3 DNA: TGTGCTAGCAACCGGGACAAATATGCT. This codes for CASNRDKYA. The entire CDR3 protein is CASNRDKYAEQFF.